The source of this T cell receptor beta chain is a study of patients and donors after allogeneic stem cell transplantation (dated by TCRdb to 2020 to 2021). To prepare the library, RT-PCR was applied. The sequencing machine was a NextSeq 550. Starting from the raw public reads, TCRdb applied fastp trimming at Q25, assembled clones with MiXCR and retained in-frame beta chains. One record per CDR3 amino acid sequence lists the most common genes and DNA. A total of 70,000 to 85,000 distinct CDR3 sequences appear in this sample, roughly 29% of them only once. The top ten clonotypes cover more than 20% of the sample. The germline V gene gives CDR1 as SQVTM and CDR2 as ANQGSEA. Inclusive of the bounding cysteine and phenylalanine, the CDR3 is 9 residues long. Of the read, only the CDR3 DNA is kept; its 27 bases are in frame from base 1. As concerns this clonotype: The target of this receptor is not known. Base qualities were left out, and no much larger clone turns up one base away.

The clonotype comes from a human donor who was either an allogeneic HSCT recipient or a stem cell or donor lymphocyte infusion donor (not recorded which). It is not recorded whose cells these are; they may come from a transplant donor. The sequencing input was blood, either unsorted or a sorted T cell fraction (not recorded which). The rearrangement joined TRBV29-1 to TRBJ1-2; the D gene is unclear. The bases read TGCAGTATAGACCGCGGCTACACCTTC. This gives the protein CSIDRGYTF.